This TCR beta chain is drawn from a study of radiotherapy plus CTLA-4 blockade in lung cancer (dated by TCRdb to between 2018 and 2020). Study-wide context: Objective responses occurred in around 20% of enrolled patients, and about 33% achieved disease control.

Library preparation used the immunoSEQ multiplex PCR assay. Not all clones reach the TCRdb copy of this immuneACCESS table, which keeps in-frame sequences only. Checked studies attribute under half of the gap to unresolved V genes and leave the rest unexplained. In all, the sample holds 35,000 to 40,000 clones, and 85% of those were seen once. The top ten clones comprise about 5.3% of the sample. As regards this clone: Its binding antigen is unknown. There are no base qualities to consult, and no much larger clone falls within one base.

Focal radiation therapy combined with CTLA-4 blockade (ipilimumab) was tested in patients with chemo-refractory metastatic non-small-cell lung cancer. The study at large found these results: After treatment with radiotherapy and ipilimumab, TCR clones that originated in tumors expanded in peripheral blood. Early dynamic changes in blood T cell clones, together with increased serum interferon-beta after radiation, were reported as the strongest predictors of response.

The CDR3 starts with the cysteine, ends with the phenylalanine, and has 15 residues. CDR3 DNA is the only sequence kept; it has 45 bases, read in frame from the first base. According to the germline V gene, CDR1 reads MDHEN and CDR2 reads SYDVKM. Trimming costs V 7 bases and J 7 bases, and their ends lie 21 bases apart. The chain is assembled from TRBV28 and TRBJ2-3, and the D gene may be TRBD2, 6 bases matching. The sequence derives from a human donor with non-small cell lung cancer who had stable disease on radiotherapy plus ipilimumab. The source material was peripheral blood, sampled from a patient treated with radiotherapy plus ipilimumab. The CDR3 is CASNSGTRRGNTQYF. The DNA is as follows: TGTGCCAGCAATTCCGGGACTCGACGTGGAAATACGCAGTATTTT.